This entry features one T cell receptor beta chain sequence. The record originates from a study of blood T cell repertoires in COVID-19. Original processing methods: Estimation of nucleated cell counts was performed using reference gene primer amplification. The assay was immunoSEQ multiplex PCR, and TCRdb's table has in-frame clones only and misses some. The V and J calls and the clone size are those of that table, but D and trimming were determined from the DNA. Of over 55,000 clones in the sample, about nine tenths were seen once. This CDR3 region has 15 residues. CDR1 is SGHRS and CDR2 is YFSETQ in the germline V gene. The ends lost 7 bases at V and 0 bases at J; junction bases unmatched: 7.

The chain couples TRBV5-1 to TRBJ2-1, with 7 bases that match TRBD2. The clonotype originates from a woman of 80 years or more with COVID-19, enrolled during active disease. The specimen was peripheral blood. The CDR3 protein is CASSEAGSSYNEQFF. The CDR3 coding sequence is TGCGCCAGCTCCGAAGCGGGGAGCTCCTACAATGAGCAGTTCTTC.